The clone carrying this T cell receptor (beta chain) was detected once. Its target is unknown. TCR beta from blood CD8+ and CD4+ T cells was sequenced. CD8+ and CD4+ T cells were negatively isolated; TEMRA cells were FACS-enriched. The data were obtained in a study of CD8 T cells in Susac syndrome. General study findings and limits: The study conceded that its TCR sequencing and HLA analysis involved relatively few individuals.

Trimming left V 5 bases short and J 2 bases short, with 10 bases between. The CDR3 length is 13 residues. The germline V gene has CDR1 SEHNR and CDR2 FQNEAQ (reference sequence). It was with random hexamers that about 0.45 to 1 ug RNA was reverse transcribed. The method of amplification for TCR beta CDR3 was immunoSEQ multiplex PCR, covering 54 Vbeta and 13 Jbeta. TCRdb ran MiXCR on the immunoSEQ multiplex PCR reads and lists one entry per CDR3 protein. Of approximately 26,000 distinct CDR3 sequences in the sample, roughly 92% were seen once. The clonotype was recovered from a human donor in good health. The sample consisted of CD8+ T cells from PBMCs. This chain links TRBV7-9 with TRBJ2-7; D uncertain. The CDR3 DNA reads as TGTGCCAGCAGCGGAGAGAGGACCTACGAGCAGTACTTC. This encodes CASSGERTYEQYF. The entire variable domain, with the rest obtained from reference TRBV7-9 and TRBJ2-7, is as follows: DTGVSQNPRHKITKRGQNVTFRCDPISEHNRLYWYRQTLGQGPEFLTYFQNEAQLEKSRLLSDRFSAERPKGSFSTLEIQRTEQGDSAMYLCASSGERTYEQYFGPGTRLTVT.